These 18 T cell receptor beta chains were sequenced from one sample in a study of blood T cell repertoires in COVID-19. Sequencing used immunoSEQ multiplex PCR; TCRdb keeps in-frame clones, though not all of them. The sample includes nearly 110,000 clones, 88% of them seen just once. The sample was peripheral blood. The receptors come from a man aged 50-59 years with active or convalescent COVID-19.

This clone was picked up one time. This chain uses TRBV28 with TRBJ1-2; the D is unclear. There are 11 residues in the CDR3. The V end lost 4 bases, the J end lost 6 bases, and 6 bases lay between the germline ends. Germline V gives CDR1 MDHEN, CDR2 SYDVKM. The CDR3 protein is CASSSANGYTF. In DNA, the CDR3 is TGTGCCAGCAGTTCAGCGAATGGCTACACCTTC.

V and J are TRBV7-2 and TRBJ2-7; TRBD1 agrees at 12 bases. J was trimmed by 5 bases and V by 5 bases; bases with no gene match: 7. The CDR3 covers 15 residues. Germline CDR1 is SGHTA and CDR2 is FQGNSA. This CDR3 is CASSITGTGGHEQYF. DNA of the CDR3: TGTGCCAGCAGCATTACCGGGACAGGGGGCCACGAGCAGTACTTC.

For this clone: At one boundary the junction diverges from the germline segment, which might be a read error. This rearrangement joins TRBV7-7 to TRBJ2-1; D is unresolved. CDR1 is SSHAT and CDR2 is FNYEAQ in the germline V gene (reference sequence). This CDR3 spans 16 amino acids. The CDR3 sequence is CASSPLPSGSYNEQFF. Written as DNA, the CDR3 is TGTGCTAGCAGCCCACTCCCCTCGGGCTCCTACAATGAGCAGTTCTTC.

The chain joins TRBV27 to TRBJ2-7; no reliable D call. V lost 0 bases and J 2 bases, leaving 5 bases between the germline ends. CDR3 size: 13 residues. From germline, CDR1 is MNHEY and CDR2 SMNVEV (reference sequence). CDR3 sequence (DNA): TGTGCCAGCAGTTTATCTCGCGCCTACGAGCAGTACTTC. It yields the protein CASSLSRAYEQYF.

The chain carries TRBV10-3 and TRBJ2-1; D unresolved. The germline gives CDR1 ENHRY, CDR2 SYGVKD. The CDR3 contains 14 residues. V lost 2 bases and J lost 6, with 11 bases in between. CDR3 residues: CAISEISLANEQFF. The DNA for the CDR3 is TGTGCCATCAGTGAGATCTCACTCGCCAATGAGCAGTTCTTC.

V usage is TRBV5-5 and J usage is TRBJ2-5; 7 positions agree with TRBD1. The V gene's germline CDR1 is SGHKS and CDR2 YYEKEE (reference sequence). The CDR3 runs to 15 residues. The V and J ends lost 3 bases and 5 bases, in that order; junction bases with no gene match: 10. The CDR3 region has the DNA TGTGCCAGCAGCTCAAAGGGGGCTCCGGAGGAGACCCAGTACTTC. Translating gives CASSSKGAPEETQYF.

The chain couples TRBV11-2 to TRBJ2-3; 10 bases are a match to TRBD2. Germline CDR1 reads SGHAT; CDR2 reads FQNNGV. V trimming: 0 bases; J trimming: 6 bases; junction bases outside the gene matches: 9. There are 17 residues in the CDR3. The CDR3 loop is CASSLDLPSGGGDTQYF. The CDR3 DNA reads TGTGCCAGCAGCTTAGACTTACCTAGCGGGGGTGGGGATACGCAGTATTTT.

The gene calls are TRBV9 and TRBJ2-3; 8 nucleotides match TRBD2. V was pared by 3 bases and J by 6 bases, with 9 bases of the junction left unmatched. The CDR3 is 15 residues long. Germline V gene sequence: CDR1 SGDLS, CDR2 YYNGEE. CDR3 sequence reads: CASSGSSGNQDTQYF. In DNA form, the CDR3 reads TGTGCCAGCAGCGGAAGTAGCGGGAATCAGGATACGCAGTATTTT.

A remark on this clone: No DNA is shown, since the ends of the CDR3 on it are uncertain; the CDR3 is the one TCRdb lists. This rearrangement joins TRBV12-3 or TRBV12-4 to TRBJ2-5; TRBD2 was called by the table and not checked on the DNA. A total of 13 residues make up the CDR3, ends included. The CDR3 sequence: CASSFGAGETQYF.

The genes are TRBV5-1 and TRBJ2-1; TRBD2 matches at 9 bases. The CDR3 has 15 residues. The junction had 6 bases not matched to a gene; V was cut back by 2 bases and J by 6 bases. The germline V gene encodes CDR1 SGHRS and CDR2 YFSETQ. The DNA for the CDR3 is TGCGCCAGCAGCTTCAGTAGCGGGAGCGTCAATGAGCAGTTCTTC. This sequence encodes CASSFSSGSVNEQFF.

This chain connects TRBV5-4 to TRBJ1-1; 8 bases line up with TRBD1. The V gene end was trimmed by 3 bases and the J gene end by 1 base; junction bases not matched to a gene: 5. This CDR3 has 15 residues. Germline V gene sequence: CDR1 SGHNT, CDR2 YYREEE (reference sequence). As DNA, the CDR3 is TGTGCCAGCAGCTATCCCGGGACAGGGAACACTGAAGCTTTCTTT. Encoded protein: CASSYPGTGNTEAFF. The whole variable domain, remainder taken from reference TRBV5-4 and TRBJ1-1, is ETGVTQSPTHLIKTRGQQVTLRCSSQSGHNTVSWYQQALGQGPQFIFQYYREEENGRGNFPPRFSGLQFPNYSSELNVNALELDDSALYLCASSYPGTGNTEAFFGQGTRLTVV.

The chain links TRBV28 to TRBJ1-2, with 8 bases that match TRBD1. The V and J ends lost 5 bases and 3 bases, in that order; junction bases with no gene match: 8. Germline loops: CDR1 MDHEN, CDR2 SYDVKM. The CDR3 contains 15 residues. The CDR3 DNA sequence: TGTGCCAGCAGTCACAGTACAGGGGGGGACTATGGCTACACCTTC. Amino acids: CASSHSTGGDYGYTF.

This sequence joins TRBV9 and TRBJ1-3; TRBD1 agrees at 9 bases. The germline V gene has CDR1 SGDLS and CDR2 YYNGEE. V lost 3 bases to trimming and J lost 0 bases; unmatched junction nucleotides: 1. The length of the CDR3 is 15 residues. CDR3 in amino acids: CASSATGGSGNTIYF. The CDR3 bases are TGTGCCAGCAGCGCGACAGGGGGCTCTGGAAACACCATATATTTT.

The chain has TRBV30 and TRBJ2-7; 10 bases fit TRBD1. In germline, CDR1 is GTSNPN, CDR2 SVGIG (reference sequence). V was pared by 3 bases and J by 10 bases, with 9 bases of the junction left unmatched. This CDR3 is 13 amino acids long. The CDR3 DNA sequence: TGTGCCTGGAGCCGGGACAGGGGTTCTGGTCAGTACTTC. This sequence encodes CAWSRDRGSGQYF.

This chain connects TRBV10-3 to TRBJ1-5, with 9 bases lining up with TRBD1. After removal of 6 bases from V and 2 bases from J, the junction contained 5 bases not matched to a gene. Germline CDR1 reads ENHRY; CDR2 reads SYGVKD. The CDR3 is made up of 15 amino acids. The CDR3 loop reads CAISSQGAGNQPQHF. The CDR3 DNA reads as TGTGCCATCAGCTCACAGGGGGCGGGCAATCAGCCCCAGCATTTT.

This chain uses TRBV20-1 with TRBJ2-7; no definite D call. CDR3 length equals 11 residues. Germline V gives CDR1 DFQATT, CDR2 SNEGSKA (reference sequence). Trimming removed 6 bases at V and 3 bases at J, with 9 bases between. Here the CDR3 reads CSAPMSYEQYF. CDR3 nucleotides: TGCAGTGCGCCGATGAGCTACGAGCAGTACTTC.

CDR3: CASYPGQSGFVYEKLFF. CDR3 in DNA: TGTGCCAGCTACCCGGGACAGTCGGGGTTCGTCTATGAAAAACTGTTTTTT. The V call is TRBV27, the J call TRBJ1-4; 7 nucleotides match TRBD1. J was trimmed by 6 bases and V by 8 bases; bases with no gene match: 18. The CDR3 loop spans 17 amino acids. Germline loops: CDR1 MNHEY, CDR2 SMNVEV (reference sequence).

CDR3 protein: CAWRPGQVETQYF. CDR3 nucleotide sequence: TGTGCCTGGAGACCCGGACAGGTTGAGACCCAGTACTTC. V gene TRBV30 combines with J gene TRBJ2-5; 7 positions match TRBD1. This CDR3 has 13 residues. Per germline, CDR1 GTSNPN and CDR2 SVGIG (reference sequence). V trimming: 3 bases; J trimming: 5 bases; junction bases outside the gene matches: 6.